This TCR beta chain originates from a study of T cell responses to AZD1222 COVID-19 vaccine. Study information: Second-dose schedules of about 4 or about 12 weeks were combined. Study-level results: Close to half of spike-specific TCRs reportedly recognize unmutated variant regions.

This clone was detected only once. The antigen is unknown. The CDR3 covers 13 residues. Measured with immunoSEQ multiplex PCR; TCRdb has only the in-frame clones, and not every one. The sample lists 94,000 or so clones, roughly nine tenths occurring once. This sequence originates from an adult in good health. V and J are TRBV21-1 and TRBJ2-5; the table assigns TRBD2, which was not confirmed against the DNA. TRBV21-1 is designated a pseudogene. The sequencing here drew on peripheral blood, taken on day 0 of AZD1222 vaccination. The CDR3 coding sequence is TGTGCGGCTAAGTCCCCGGGGCAAGAGACCCAGTACTTC. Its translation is CAAKSPGQETQYF.